These T cell receptor beta chains were read from a single sample in a study of cytomegalovirus exposure and HLA in healthy donors. Sequencing used immunoSEQ multiplex PCR; TCRdb keeps in-frame clones, though not all of them. Seen here are some 170,000 clones, about four fifths observed once, and the top ten hold around 13%. The sample comprised PBMCs. These receptors were taken from a woman aged 50 to 60 in good health and CMV-seronegative. Both conserved end residues are part of each CDR3. Fields, in order: D gene, V gene, clone size, J gene, CDR3 protein, CDR3 DNA. The D gene is left open where the match is weak. A row's size may be missing; if present it is once, few, many or a size class.

TRBD2	TRBV28	once	TRBJ2-3	CASSLGTSEGPDTQYF	TGTGCCAGCAGTTTAGGGACTAGCGAGGGGCCAGATACGCAGTATTTT
TRBD2	TRBV5-1	NA	TRBJ2-1	CASSFETSGAPGDNEQFF	TGCGCCAGCAGCTTTGAGACTAGCGGAGCCCCGGGGGACAATGAGCAGTTCTTC
TRBD1	TRBV6-5	NA	TRBJ2-7	CASRLGEQGWYEQYF	TGTGCCAGCAGACTGGGGGAACAGGGGTGGTACGAGCAGTACTTC
TRBD2	TRBV7-2	NA	TRBJ2-3	CASRGSSGRVPDTQYF	TGTGCCAGCCGAGGAAGTAGCGGGAGGGTCCCAGATACGCAGTATTTT
NA	TRBV19	NA	TRBJ2-3	CASSMAASGTDTQYF	TGTGCCAGTAGTATGGCTGCTAGCGGCACAGATACGCAGTATTTT
NA	TRBV5-1	NA	TRBJ2-3	CASSLRESTSTDTQYF	TGCGCCAGCAGCCTCAGGGAAAGTACTAGCACAGATACGCAGTATTTT
NA	TRBV28	NA	TRBJ2-7	CASSLYAPQGRNEQYF	TGTGCCAGCAGTTTATATGCCCCACAGGGGAGGAACGAGCAGTACTTC
NA	TRBV5-8	NA	TRBJ2-7	CASSLGSGYYSSYEQYF	TGTGCCAGCAGCTTGGGGAGCGGCTATTATAGCTCCTACGAGCAGTACTTC
TRBD2	TRBV4-3	few	TRBJ2-1	CASSQDLGTSSEQFF	TGCGCCAGCAGCCAAGATCTTGGGACTAGCTCTGAGCAGTTCTTC
TRBD2	TRBV7-6	NA	TRBJ2-1	CASSLGTSPHEQFF	TGTGCCAGCAGCTTAGGGACTAGCCCCCATGAGCAGTTCTTC
TRBD1	TRBV7-9	NA	TRBJ2-2	CSSSFLQGAGTGELFF	TGTTCCAGCAGCTTCCTACAGGGGGCCGGTACCGGGGAGCTGTTTTTT
TRBD1	TRBV4-1	NA	TRBJ2-7	CASSRGQGEGEQYF	TGCGCCAGCAGCCGGGGACAGGGGGAAGGCGAGCAGTACTTC
TRBD2	TRBV30	NA	TRBJ2-7	CAWRGSSGRLEEQYF	TGTGCCTGGAGGGGATCTAGCGGGAGACTTGAAGAGCAGTACTTC
TRBD2	TRBV11-1	once	TRBJ2-7	CASSAYGTSYSYEQYF	TGTGCCAGCAGCGCGTACGGGACTAGCTATTCCTACGAGCAGTACTTC
NA	TRBV6-5	NA	TRBJ2-7	CASTGQPDYEQYF	TGTGCCAGCACAGGACAGCCAGACTACGAGCAGTACTTC
NA	TRBV9	NA	TRBJ2-3	CASSAGVPPNTQYF	TGTGCCAGCAGCGCAGGGGTGCCGCCTAATACGCAGTATTTT
TRBD2	TRBV27	NA	TRBJ2-1	CASSFLAGLGNEQFF	TGTGCCAGCAGTTTCCTAGCGGGACTGGGTAATGAGCAGTTCTTC